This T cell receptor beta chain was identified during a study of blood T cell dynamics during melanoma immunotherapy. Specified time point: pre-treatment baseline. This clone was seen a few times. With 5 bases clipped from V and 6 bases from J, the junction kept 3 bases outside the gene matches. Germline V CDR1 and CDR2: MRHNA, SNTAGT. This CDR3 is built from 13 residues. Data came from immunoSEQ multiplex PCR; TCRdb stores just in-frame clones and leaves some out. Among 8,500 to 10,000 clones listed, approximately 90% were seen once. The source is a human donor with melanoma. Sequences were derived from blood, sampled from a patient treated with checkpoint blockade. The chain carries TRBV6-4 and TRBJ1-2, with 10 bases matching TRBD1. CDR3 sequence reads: CASSTGTGDGYTF. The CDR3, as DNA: TGTGCCAGCAGTACCGGGACAGGGGATGGCTACACCTTC.